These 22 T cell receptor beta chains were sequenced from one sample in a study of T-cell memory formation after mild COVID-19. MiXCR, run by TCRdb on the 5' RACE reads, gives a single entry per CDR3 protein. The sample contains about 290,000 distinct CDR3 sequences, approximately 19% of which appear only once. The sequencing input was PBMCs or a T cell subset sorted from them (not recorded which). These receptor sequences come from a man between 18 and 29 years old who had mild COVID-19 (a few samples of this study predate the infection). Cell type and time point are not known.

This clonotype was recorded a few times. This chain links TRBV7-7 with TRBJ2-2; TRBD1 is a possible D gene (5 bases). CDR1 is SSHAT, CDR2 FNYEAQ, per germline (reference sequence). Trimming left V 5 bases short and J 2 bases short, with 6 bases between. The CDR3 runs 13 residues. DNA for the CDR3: TGTGCCAGCAGCCGGACAAACACCGGGGAGCTGTTTTTT. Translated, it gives CASSRTNTGELFF. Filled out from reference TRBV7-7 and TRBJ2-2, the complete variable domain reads GAGVSQSPRYKVTKRGQDVTLRCDPISSHATLYWYQQALGQGPEFLTYFNYEAQPDKSGLPSDRFSAERPEGSISTLTIQRTEQRDSAMYRCASSRTNTGELFFGEGSRLTVL.

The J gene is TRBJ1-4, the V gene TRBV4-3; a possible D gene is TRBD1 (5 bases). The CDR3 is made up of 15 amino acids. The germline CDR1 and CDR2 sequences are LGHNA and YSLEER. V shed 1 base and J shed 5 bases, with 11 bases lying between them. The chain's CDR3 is CASSQAPWGNEKLFF. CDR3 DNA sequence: TGCGCCAGCAGCCAAGCTCCGTGGGGCAATGAAAAACTGTTTTTT.

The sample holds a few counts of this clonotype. The chain's CDR3 is CASSTPATERTF. The CDR3 nucleotides read TGTGCCAGCAGCACACCGGCGACAGAGAGGACCTTC. The rearrangement joins TRBV7-9 to TRBJ1-2, with a tentative D call TRBD1 (5 bases). CDR1 is SEHNR and CDR2 is FQNEAQ in the germline V gene (reference sequence). This CDR3 has 12 amino acids. V shed 5 bases and J shed 14 bases, with 18 bases lying between them. Full variable domain (outside the CDR3, taken from reference TRBV7-9 and TRBJ1-2): DTGVSQNPRHKITKRGQNVTFRCDPISEHNRLYWYRQTLGQGPEFLTYFQNEAQLEKSRLLSDRFSAERPKGSFSTLEIQRTEQGDSAMYLCASSTPATERTFGSGTRLTVV.

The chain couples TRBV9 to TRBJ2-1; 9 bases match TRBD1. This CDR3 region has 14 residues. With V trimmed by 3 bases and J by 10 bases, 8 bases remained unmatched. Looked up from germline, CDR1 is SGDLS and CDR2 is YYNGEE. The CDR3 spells CASSAGTGSREQFF. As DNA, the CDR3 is TGTGCCAGCAGCGCCGGGACAGGGTCCAGGGAGCAGTTCTTC.

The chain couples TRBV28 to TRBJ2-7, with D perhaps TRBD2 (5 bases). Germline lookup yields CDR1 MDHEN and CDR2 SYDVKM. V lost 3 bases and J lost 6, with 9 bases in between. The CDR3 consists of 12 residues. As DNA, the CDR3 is TGTGCCAGCAGTTTTGCGGGCGGCGAGCAGTACGTC. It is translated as CASSFAGGEQYV.

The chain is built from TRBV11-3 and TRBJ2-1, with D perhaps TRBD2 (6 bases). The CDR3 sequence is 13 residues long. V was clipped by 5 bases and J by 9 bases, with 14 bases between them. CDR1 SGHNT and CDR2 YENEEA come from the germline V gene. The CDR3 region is CASSRESLGEQFF. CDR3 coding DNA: TGTGCCAGCAGCCGGGAGAGTTTGGGTGAGCAGTTCTTC.

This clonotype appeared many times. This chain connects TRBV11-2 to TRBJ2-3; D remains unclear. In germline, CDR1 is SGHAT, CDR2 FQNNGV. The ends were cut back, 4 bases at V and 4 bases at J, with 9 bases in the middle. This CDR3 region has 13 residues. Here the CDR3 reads CASSSGSPDTQYF. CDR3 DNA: TGTGCCAGCAGCTCCGGGTCCCCAGATACGCAGTATTTT.

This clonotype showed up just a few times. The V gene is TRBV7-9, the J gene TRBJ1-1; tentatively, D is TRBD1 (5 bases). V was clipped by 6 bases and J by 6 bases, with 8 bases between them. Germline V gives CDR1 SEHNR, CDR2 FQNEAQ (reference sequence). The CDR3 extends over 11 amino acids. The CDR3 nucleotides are TGTGCCAGCAGGTGGGGGGCTGAAGCTTTCTTT. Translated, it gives CASRWGAEAFF.

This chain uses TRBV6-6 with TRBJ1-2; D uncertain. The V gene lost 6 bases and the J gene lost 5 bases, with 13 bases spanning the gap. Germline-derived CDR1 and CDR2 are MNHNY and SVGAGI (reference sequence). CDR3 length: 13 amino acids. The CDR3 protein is CASRYDTDYGYTF. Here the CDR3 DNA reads TGTGCCAGCAGATACGACACGGATTATGGCTACACCTTC.

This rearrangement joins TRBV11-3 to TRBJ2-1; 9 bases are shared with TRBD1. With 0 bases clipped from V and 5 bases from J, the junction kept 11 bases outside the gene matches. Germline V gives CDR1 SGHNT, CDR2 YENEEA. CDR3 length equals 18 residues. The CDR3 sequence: CASSLESGTGTGNNEQFF. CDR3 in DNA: TGTGCCAGCAGCTTAGAATCAGGGACCGGGACAGGGAACAATGAGCAGTTCTTC.

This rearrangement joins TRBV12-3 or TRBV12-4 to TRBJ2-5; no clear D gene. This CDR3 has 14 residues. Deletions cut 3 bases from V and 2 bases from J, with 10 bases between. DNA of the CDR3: TGTGCCAGCAGTTTTTCCGTTAAACAAGAGACCCAGTACTTC. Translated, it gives CASSFSVKQETQYF.

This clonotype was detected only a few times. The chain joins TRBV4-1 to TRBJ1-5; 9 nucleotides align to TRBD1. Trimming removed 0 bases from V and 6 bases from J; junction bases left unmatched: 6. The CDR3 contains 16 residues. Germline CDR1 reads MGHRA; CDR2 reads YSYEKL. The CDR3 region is CASSQELGQGFQPQHF. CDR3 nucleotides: TGCGCCAGCAGCCAAGAGTTGGGACAGGGATTTCAGCCCCAGCATTTT.

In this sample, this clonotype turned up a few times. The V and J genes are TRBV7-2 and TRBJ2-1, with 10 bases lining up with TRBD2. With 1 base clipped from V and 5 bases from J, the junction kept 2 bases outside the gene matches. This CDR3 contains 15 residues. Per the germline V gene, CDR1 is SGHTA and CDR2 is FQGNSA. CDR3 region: CASSLVTSGDNEQFF. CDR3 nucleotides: TGTGCCAGCAGCTTAGTTACTAGCGGGGACAATGAGCAGTTCTTC.

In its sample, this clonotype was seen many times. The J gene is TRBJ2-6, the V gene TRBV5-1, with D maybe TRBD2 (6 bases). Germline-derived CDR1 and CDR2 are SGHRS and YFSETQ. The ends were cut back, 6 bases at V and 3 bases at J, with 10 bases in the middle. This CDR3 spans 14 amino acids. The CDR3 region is CASNQGGGANVLTF. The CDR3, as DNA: TGCGCCAGCAACCAGGGAGGTGGGGCCAACGTCCTGACTTTC. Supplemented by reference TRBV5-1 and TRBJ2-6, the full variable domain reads KAGVTQTPRYLIKTRGQQVTLSCSPISGHRSVSWYQQTPGQGLQFLFEYFSETQRNKGNFPGRFSGRQFSNSRSEMNVSTLELGDSALYLCASNQGGGANVLTFGAGSRLTVL.

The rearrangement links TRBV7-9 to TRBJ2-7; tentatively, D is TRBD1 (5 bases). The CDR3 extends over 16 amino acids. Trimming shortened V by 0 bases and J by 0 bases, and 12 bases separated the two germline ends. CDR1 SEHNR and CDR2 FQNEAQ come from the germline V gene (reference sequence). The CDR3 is CASSLALGTGSYEQYV. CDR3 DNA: TGTGCCAGCAGCTTAGCGCTTGGAACAGGCTCCTACGAGCAGTACGTC.

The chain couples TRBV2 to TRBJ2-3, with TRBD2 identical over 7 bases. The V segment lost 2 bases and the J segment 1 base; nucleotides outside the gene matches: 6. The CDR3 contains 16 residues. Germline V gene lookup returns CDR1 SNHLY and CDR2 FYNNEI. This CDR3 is CASSELRRGGTDTQYF. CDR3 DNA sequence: TGTGCCAGCAGTGAACTCCGTCGGGGGGGCACAGATACGCAGTATTTT. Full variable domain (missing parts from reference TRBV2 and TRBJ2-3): EPEVTQTPSHQVTQMGQEVILRCVPISNHLYFYWYRQILGQKVEFLVSFYNNEISEKSEIFDDQFSVERPDGSNFTLKIRSTKLEDSAMYFCASSELRRGGTDTQYFGPGTRLTVL.

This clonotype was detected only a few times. CDR3 protein: CAWSIKANQPQHF. The CDR3 DNA reads TGTGCCTGGAGTATAAAGGCTAATCAGCCCCAGCATTTT. V gene TRBV30 combines with J gene TRBJ1-5; D gene ambiguous. Trimming took 2 bases from V and 4 from J, leaving 9 bases between them. The CDR3 length is 13 residues. The germline CDR1 and CDR2 sequences are GTSNPN and SVGIG (reference sequence).

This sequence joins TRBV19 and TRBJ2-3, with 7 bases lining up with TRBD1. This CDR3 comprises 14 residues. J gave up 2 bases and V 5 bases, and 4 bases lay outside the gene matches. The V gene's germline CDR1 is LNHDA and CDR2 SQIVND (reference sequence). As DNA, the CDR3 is TGTGCCAGTAGTCGACAGGGAACCACAGATACGCAGTATTTT. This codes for CASSRQGTTDTQYF.

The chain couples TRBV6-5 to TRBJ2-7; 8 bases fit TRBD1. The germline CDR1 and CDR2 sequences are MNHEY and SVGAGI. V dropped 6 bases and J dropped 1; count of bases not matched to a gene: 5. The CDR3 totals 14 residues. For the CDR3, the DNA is TGTGCCAGCAGCTACGGACAGGGTTCCTACGAGCAGTACTTC. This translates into CASSYGQGSYEQYF.

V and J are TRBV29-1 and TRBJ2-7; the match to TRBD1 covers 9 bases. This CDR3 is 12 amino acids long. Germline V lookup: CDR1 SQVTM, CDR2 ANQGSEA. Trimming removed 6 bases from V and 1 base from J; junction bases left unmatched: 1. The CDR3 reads CSVGQGSYEQYF. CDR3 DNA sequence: TGCAGCGTCGGACAGGGGTCCTACGAGCAGTACTTC.

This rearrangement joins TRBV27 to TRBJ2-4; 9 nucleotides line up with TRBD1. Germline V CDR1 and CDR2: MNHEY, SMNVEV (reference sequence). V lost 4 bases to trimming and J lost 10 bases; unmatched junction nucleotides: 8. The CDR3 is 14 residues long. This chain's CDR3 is CASSSWDREGIQYF. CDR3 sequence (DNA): TGTGCCAGCAGTTCCTGGGACAGGGAGGGGATTCAGTACTTC.

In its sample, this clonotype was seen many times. The CDR3 coding sequence is TGCGCCAGCAGCCCACGACCAGTACAGTCCGGGGAGCTGTTTTTT. Protein product: CASSPRPVQSGELFF. The chain links TRBV4-3 to TRBJ2-2; D is uncertain. The CDR3 has 15 amino acids. Deletions cut 4 bases from V and 6 bases from J, with 15 bases between. Germline CDR1 and CDR2: LGHNA and YSLEER.